The rows below give T cell receptor beta chains drawn from one sample of a study of metastatic and nonmetastatic thyroid tumors. MiXCR was used by TCRdb to re-call the PCR reads. The sample records 4,500 or so clones, 25% to 30% being singletons. Sequencing used adjacent normal tissue. These receptors were collected from a male donor with papillary thyroid cancer or a benign thyroid nodule (not recorded which). Some clones in this sample may be carry-over from other donors' samples. Both conserved end residues are part of each CDR3. D genes are given only for firm matches. Clone sizes are given selectively: once, few, many, or a class where the clone is expanded.

CASSLATGAYEQYF,TGTGCCAGCAGTTTGGCGACAGGGGCCTACGAGCAGTACTTC,TRBD1,.,TRBJ2-7,TRBV12-3/TRBV12-4
CAASGQALATEAFF,TGTGCCGCCTCGGGACAGGCCTTGGCCACTGAAGCTTTCTTT,TRBD1,.,TRBJ1-1,TRBV6-1
CASSYGQPFTDTQYF,TGTGCCAGCAGTTACGGACAGCCCTTCACAGATACGCAGTATTTT,.,medium-sized,TRBJ2-3,TRBV12-3/TRBV12-4
CASSLGDKQDYGYTF,TGTGCCAGCAGCTTAGGGGACAAGCAGGACTATGGCTACACCTTC,.,.,TRBJ1-2,TRBV7-2
CSGGGSVVSSFTDTQYF,TGCAGTGGGGGGGGTAGCGTGGTGTCCTCCTTCACAGATACGCAGTATTTT,TRBD2,.,TRBJ2-3,TRBV20-1
CSARDLPGWEQYF,TGCAGTGCTAGAGATCTGCCGGGGTGGGAGCAGTACTTC,.,.,TRBJ2-7,TRBV20-1
CASSLAGGLAAGYEQYF,TGTGCCAGCAGCTTAGCGGGGGGACTAGCGGCCGGATACGAGCAGTACTTC,TRBD2,medium-sized,TRBJ2-7,TRBV7-9
CSARESGNTIYF,TGCAGTGCTAGAGAGTCTGGAAACACCATATATTTT,.,.,TRBJ1-3,TRBV20-1
CASSFSQPNQETQYF,TGTGCCAGCAGCTTCTCCCAGCCAAACCAAGAGACCCAGTACTTC,.,.,TRBJ2-5,TRBV13
CASRLGTGLAVPFYNEQFF,TGTGCCAGCAGATTAGGAACGGGACTAGCGGTCCCCTTCTACAATGAGCAGTTCTTC,TRBD2,.,TRBJ2-1,TRBV11-1
CASTPGAFGDTGELFF,TGTGCCAGCACCCCTGGGGCTTTTGGGGACACCGGGGAGCTGTTTTTT,.,few,TRBJ2-2,TRBV12-3/TRBV12-4
CASRGQGLESPLHF,TGTGCCAGCAGAGGACAGGGCCTAGAATCACCCCTCCACTTT,TRBD1,.,TRBJ1-6,TRBV25-1
CASMELAGGEQFF,TGTGCCAGCATGGAGTTAGCGGGAGGTGAGCAGTTCTTC,TRBD2,few,TRBJ2-1,TRBV6-1
CASNRNTGELFF,TGTGCCAGCAATCGTAACACCGGGGAGCTGTTTTTT,.,few,TRBJ2-2,TRBV12-3/TRBV12-4
CASSLGTGGYF,TGTGCCAGCAGTTTAGGGACCGGAGGGTATTTT,.,few,TRBJ2-3,TRBV12-3/TRBV12-4
CASSEAAGAAYEQYF,TGTGCCAGCAGTGAGGCGGCGGGAGCGGCCTACGAGCAGTACTTC,TRBD2,.,TRBJ2-7,TRBV6-1
CASSDRPEDGELFF,TGTGCCAGCAGTGACCGACCAGAGGATGGGGAGCTGTTTTTT,.,few,TRBJ2-2,TRBV6-1
CASRRGQGDSGNTIYF,TGTGCCAGCAGACGGGGACAGGGGGACTCTGGAAACACCATATATTTT,TRBD1,.,TRBJ1-3,TRBV11-2
CASNPIGTGSYERYF,TGTGCCAGCAATCCCATTGGGACAGGGTCTTACGAGCGGTACTTC,TRBD1,.,TRBJ2-7,TRBV6-2/TRBV6-3
CASSSPLVGRADTQYF,TGTGCCAGCAGCTCCCCCCTGGTAGGCCGCGCAGATACGCAGTATTTT,.,few,TRBJ2-3,TRBV6-1
CASSYRGFSEAFF,TGTGCCAGCAGTTACCGAGGGTTTTCTGAAGCTTTCTTT,.,.,TRBJ1-1,TRBV6-2/TRBV6-3
CASSQQRGGIRNEQFF,TGTGCCAGCAGCCAGCAGCGTGGGGGAATCCGCAATGAGCAGTTCTTC,.,.,TRBJ2-1,TRBV6-1
CASSAGQGATSGNTIYF,TGTGCCAGCAGCGCGGGACAGGGGGCCACCTCTGGAAACACCATATATTTT,TRBD1,.,TRBJ1-3,TRBV11-2
CASRERVSTDTQYF,TGTGCCAGCAGAGAAAGGGTGAGCACAGATACGCAGTATTTT,.,.,TRBJ2-3,TRBV2
CASRGTGGGMNTEAFF,TGTGCCAGCAGGGGAACAGGCGGCGGGATGAACACTGAAGCTTTCTTT,.,.,TRBJ1-1,TRBV27
CSAVPGTSGGLNNEQFF,TGCAGTGCGGTACCAGGGACTAGCGGGGGGTTGAACAATGAGCAATTCTTC,TRBD2,.,TRBJ2-1,TRBV20-1
CASSERGMGEKLFF,TGTGCCAGCAGTGAGAGGGGCATGGGTGAAAAACTGTTTTTT,.,many,TRBJ1-4,TRBV25-1
CASSFEEWGNTEAFF,TGTGCCAGCAGCTTCGAAGAATGGGGGAACACTGAAGCTTTCTTT,.,.,TRBJ1-1,TRBV11-3
CASRGEGGTEAFF,TGCGCCAGCAGGGGGGAGGGGGGCACTGAAGCTTTCTTT,.,medium-sized,TRBJ1-1,TRBV5-1
CASKGWDCQETQYF,TGCGCCAGCAAAGGTTGGGACTGCCAAGAGACCCAGTACTTC,.,few,TRBJ2-5,TRBV10-1
CASSLVGAQYF,TGTGCCAGCAGTTTAGTGGGAGCGCAGTATTTT,.,.,TRBJ2-3,TRBV6-5
CASNTRGKRSYEQYF,TGTGCCAGCAACACCCGCGGAAAAAGATCCTACGAGCAGTACTTC,.,.,TRBJ2-7,TRBV28
CASSFGVPGQPQHF,TGTGCCAGTAGTTTCGGGGTACCGGGTCAGCCCCAGCATTTT,.,medium-sized,TRBJ1-5,TRBV19
CSVTRIGNEQFF,TGCAGCGTTACCCGGATCGGGAATGAGCAGTTCTTC,.,few,TRBJ2-1,TRBV29-1
CASSAGTHTDTQYF,TGTGCCAGCAGCGCCGGGACTCACACAGATACGCAGTATTTT,.,many,TRBJ2-3,TRBV3-1
CASSDFSNQPQHF,TGTGCCAGCAGTGATTTTAGCAATCAGCCCCAGCATTTT,.,.,TRBJ1-5,TRBV6-1
CASSPRLAGYNEQFF,TGTGCCAGCAGCCCCCGACTAGCGGGGTACAATGAGCAGTTCTTC,TRBD2,.,TRBJ2-1,TRBV14
CASSSGLEDEKLFF,TGCGCCAGCAGCTCGGGCTTGGAAGATGAAAAACTGTTTTTT,.,medium-sized,TRBJ1-4,TRBV5-1
CASSFGGAMYEQYF,TGTGCCAGCAGCTTCGGGGGGGCCATGTACGAGCAGTACTTC,TRBD2,few,TRBJ2-7,TRBV7-8
CASSEWILNTEAFF,TGTGCCAGCAGTGAATGGATATTGAACACTGAAGCTTTCTTT,.,few,TRBJ1-1,TRBV6-1
CRARDQESEQYF,TGCAGAGCTAGAGACCAGGAATCCGAGCAGTACTTC,.,once,TRBJ2-7,TRBV20-1
CASRLAGANTGELFF,TGTGCCAGCAGACTAGCGGGAGCGAACACCGGGGAGCTGTTTTTT,TRBD2,.,TRBJ2-2,TRBV6-1
CASSLTVNEQFF,TGTGCCAGCAGCTTAACGGTCAATGAGCAGTTCTTC,.,.,TRBJ2-1,TRBV7-2
CAARSGTNGEQYF,TGTGCCGCCCGGTCCGGAACCAATGGCGAGCAGTACTTC,.,medium-sized,TRBJ2-7,TRBV10-3
CASSFREVTNTGELFF,TGTGCCAGCAGTTTTCGGGAGGTGACGAACACCGGGGAGCTGTTTTTT,TRBD2,few,TRBJ2-2,TRBV28
CASSVGGANSGNTIYF,TGTGCCAGCAGCGTAGGAGGGGCGAACTCTGGAAACACCATATATTTT,.,few,TRBJ1-3,TRBV27
CASSLWARGEKLFF,TGTGCCAGCAGCTTATGGGCTCGCGGCGAAAAACTGTTTTTT,.,medium-sized,TRBJ1-4,TRBV7-8
CASSLAGGPREQFF,TGTGCCAGCAGTCTAGCGGGAGGGCCTCGGGAGCAGTTCTTC,TRBD2,few,TRBJ2-1,TRBV6-1
CASSLRSTGNTIYF,TGTGCCAGCAGTCTCCGGTCTACTGGAAACACCATATATTTT,.,.,TRBJ1-3,TRBV2
CASSLATAGLSSGNTIYF,TGCGCCAGCAGCTTGGCGACGGCGGGACTGTCGTCTGGAAACACCATATATTTT,.,once,TRBJ1-3,TRBV5-1
CPSSWGGYNEQFF,TGTCCCAGCAGCTGGGGGGGCTACAATGAGCAGTTCTTC,TRBD2,.,TRBJ2-1,TRBV5-4
CASSYSGVGGTEAFF,TGTGCCAGCAGTTACTCCGGGGTGGGCGGCACTGAAGCTTTCTTT,.,large,TRBJ1-1,TRBV6-5
CPTPTAGYNEQFF,TGTCCCACCCCGACAGCGGGGTACAATGAGCAGTTCTTC,TRBD2,.,TRBJ2-1,TRBV6-1
CASSERGADTDTQYF,TGCGCCAGCAGTGAGAGGGGGGCCGACACAGATACGCAGTATTTT,.,large,TRBJ2-3,TRBV10-1
CSARDRREPRTTEQYF,TGCAGTGCTAGAGATCGCCGGGAGCCACGGACTACCGAGCAGTACTTC,.,.,TRBJ2-7,TRBV20-1
CAGRPNRFFFYNEQFF,TGTGCCGGCAGACCAAATAGGTTTTTCTTCTACAATGAGCAGTTCTTC,.,.,TRBJ2-1,TRBV28
CASSFGGMVMNTEAFF,TGCGCCAGCAGCTTCGGGGGGATGGTCATGAACACTGAAGCTTTCTTT,.,few,TRBJ1-1,TRBV5-1